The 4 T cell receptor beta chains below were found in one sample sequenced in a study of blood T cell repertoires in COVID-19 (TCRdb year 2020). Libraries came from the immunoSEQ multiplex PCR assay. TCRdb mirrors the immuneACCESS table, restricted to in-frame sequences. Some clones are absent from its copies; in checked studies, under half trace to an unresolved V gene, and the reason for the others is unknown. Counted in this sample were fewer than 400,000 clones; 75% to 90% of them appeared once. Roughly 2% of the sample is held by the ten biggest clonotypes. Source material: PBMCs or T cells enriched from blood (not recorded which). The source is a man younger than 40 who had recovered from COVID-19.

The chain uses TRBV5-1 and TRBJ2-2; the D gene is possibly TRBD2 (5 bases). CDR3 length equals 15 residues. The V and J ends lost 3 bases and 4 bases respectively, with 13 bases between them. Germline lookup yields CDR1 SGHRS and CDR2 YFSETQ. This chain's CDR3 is CASSSQTGSTGELFF. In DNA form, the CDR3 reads TGCGCCAGCAGCTCCCAGACGGGATCCACCGGGGAGCTGTTTTTT.

The CDR3 here is CASSAGQGDQPQHF. CDR3 DNA: TGTGCCAGCAGCGCGGGACAGGGGGATCAGCCCCAGCATTTT. This chain joins TRBV5-4 and TRBJ1-5, with 11 bases lining up with TRBD1. The ends lost 4 bases at V and 5 bases at J; junction bases unmatched: 2. Germline lookup yields CDR1 SGHNT and CDR2 YYREEE (reference sequence). CDR3 length equals 14 residues.

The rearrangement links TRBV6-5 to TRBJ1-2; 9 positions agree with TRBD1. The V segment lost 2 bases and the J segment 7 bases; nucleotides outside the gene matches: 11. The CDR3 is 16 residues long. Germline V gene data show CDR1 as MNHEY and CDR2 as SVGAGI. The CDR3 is CASSYSGGQGTRGYTF. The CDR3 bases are TGTGCCAGCAGTTACAGTGGCGGACAGGGGACGCGTGGCTACACCTTC.

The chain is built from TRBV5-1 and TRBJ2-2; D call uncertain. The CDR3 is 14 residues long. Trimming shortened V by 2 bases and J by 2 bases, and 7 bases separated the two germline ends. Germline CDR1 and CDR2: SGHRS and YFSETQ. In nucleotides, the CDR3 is TGCGCCAGCAGCTTTAACAGCAACACCGGGGAGCTGTTTTTT. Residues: CASSFNSNTGELFF.